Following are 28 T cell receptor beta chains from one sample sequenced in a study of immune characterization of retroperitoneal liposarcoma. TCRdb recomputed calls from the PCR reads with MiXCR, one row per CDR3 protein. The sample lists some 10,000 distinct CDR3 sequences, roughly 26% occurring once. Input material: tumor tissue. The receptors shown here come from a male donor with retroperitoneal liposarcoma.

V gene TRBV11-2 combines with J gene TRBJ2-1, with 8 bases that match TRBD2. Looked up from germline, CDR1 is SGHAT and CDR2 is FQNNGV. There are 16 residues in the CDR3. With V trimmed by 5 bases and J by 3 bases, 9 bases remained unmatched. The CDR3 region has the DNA TGTGCCAGCAGCCCAATACTAGCGGCTGTCTACAATGAGCAGTTCTTC. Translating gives CASSPILAAVYNEQFF.

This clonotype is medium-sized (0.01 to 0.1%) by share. This CDR3 is CASSDDRGAGQPQHF. Written as DNA, the CDR3 is TGTGCCAGCAGTGACGACAGGGGAGCAGGTCAGCCCCAGCATTTT. The rearrangement links TRBV6-1 to TRBJ1-5; TRBD1 agrees at 8 bases. CDR3 length equals 15 residues. CDR1 and CDR2 (germline): MNHNS, SASEGT. V shed 3 bases and J 6 bases; nucleotides not matched to a gene: 7.

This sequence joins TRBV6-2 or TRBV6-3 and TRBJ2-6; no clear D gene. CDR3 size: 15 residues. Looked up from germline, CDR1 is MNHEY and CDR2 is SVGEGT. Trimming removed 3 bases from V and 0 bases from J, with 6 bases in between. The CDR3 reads CASSYDGSGANVLTF. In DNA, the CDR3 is TGTGCCAGCAGTTATGATGGCTCTGGGGCCAACGTCCTGACTTTC.

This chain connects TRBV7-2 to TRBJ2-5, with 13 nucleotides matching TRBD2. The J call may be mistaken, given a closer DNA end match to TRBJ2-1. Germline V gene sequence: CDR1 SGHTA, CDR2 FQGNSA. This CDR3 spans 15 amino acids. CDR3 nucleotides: TGTGCCAGCAGTTGGACTAGCGGGAGTGGGAATGAGCAGTTCTTC. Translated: CASSWTSGSGNEQFF.

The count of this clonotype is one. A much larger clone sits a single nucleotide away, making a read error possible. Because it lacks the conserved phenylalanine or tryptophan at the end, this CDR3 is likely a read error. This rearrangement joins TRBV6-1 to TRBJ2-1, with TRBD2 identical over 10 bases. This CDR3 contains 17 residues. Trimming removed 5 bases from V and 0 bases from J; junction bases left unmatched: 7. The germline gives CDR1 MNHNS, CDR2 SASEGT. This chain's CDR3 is CASSFGTSVSSYNEQFC. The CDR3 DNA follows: TGTGCCAGCAGTTTTGGGACTAGCGTGAGCTCCTACAATGAGCAGTTCTGC.

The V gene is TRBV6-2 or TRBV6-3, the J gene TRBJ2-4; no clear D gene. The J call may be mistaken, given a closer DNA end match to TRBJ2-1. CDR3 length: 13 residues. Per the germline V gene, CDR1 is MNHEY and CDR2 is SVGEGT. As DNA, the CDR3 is TGTGCCAGCAGTTACTGGCGGCTCTACGAGCAGTTCTTC. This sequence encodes CASSYWRLYEQFF.

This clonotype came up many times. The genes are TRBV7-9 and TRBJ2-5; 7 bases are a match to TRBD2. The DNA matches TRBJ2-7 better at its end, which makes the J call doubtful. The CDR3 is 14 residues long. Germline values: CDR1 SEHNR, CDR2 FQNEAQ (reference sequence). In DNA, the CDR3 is TGTGCCAGCAGCTTACGGGAGGCCTCCTACGAGCAGTACTTC. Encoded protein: CASSLREASYEQYF.

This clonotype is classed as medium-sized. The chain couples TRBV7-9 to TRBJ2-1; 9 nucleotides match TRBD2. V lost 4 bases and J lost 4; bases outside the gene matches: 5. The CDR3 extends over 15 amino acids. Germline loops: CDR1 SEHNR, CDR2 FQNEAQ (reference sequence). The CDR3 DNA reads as TGTGCCAGCAGCTCTTTAGCGGGGGTATACAATGAGCAGTTCTTC. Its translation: CASSSLAGVYNEQFF.

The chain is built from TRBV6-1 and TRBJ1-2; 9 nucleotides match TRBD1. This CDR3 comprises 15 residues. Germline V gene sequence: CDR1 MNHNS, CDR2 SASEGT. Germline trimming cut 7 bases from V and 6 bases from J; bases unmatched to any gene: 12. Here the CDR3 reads CASTRRQGETHGYTF. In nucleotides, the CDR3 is TGTGCCAGCACCCGAAGACAGGGGGAAACGCATGGCTACACCTTC.

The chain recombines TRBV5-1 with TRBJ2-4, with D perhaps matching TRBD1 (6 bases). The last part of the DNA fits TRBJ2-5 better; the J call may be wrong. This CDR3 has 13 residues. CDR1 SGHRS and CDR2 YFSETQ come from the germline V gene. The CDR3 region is CASSSQGQETQYF. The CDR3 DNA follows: TGCGCCAGCAGCTCACAGGGTCAAGAGACCCAGTACTTC.

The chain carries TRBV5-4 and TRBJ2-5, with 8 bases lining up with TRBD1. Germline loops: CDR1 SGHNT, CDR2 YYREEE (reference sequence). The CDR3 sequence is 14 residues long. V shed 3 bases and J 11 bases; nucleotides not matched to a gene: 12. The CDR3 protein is CASSSRTGLGEQYF. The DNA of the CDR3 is TGTGCCAGCAGCTCCCGGACAGGGCTGGGTGAGCAGTACTTC.

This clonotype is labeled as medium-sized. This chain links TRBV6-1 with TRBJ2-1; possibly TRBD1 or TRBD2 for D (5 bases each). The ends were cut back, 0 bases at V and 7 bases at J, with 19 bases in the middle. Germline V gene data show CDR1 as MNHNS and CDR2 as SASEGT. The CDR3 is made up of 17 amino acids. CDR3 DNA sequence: TGTGCCAGCAGTGAAGCGGCAGCGGACATAGGGGTGAATGAGCAGTTCTTC. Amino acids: CASSEAAADIGVNEQFF.

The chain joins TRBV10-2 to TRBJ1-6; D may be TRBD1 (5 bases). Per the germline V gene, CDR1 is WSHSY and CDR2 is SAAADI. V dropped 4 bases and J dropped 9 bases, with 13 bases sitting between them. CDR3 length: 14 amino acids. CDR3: CASSVDTDFSPLHF. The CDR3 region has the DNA TGCGCCAGCAGTGTGGACACAGACTTTTCACCCCTCCACTTT.

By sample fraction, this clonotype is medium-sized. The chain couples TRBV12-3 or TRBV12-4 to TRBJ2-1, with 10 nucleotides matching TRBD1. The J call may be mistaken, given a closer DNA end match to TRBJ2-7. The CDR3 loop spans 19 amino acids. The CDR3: CASSFLLTTGQGVYNEQYF. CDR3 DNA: TGTGCCAGCAGTTTCCTTTTGACTACCGGACAGGGGGTATACAATGAGCAGTACTTC.

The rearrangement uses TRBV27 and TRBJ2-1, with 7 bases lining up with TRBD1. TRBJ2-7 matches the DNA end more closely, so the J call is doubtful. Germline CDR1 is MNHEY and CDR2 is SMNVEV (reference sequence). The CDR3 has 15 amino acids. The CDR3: CASSLHRGPGYEQYF. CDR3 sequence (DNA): TGTGCCAGCAGTTTGCACAGGGGACCTGGGTACGAGCAGTACTTC.

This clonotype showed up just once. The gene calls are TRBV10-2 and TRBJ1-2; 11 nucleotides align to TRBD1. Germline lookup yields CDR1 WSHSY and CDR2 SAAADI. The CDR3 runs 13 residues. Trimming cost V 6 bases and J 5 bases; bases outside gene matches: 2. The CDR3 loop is CASRRDRGYGYTF. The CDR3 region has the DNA TGCGCCAGCAGGAGGGACAGGGGGTATGGCTACACCTTC.

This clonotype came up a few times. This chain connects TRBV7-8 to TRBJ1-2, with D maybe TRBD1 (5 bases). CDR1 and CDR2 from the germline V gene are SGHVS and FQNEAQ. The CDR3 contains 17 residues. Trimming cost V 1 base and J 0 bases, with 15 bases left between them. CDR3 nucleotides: TGTGCCAGCAGCTTAGGGGTCGTTGGGGCACCTAACTATGGCTACACCTTC. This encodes CASSLGVVGAPNYGYTF.

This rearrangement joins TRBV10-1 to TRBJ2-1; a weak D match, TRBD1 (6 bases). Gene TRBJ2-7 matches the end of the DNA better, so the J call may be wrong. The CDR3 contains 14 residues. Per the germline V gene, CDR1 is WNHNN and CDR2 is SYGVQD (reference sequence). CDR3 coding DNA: TGCGCCAGCAGTCCGGGACACCACCCCAGCGAGCAGTACTTC. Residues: CASSPGHHPSEQYF.

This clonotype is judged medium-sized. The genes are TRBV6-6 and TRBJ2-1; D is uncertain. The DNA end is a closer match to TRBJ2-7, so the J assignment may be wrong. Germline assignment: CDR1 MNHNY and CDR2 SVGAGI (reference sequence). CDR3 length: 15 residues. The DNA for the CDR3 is TGTGCCAGCAGTTACGCCGACTTCCGGTGGAACGAGCAGTACTTC. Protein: CASSYADFRWNEQYF.

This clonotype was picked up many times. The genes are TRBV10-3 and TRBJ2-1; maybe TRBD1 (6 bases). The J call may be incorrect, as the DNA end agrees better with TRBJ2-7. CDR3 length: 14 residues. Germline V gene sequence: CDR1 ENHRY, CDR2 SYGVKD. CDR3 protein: CASRAQGALYEQYF. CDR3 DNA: TGTGCCAGCAGAGCACAGGGCGCCCTATACGAGCAGTACTTC.

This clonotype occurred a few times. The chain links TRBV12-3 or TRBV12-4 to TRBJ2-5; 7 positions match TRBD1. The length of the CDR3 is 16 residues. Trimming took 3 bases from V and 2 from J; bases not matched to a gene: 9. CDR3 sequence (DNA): TGTGCCAGCAGTTTTAGAGGAGGCAGGGGGCAAGAGACCCAGTACTTC. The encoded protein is CASSFRGGRGQETQYF.

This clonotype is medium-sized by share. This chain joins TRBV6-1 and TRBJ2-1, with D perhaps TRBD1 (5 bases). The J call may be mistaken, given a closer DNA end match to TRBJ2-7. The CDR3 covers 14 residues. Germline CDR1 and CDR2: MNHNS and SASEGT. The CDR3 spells CASSTGHTLYEQYF. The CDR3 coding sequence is TGTGCCAGCAGTACCGGACATACCCTCTACGAGCAGTACTTC.

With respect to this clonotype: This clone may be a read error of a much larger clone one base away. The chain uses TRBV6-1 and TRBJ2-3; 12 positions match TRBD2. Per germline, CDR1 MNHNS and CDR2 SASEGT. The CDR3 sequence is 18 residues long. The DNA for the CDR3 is TGTGCCAGCAGTGGCCTACCCCTTCTAGCGGGAGGGTCAGATACGCTGTATTTT. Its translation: CASSGLPLLAGGSDTLYF.

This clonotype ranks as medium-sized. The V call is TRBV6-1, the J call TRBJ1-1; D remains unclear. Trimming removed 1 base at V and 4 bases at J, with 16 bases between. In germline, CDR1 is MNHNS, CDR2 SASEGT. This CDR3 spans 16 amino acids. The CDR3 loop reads CASSEGWLGVATEAFF. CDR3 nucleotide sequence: TGTGCCAGCAGTGAAGGGTGGTTAGGAGTTGCCACTGAAGCTTTCTTT.

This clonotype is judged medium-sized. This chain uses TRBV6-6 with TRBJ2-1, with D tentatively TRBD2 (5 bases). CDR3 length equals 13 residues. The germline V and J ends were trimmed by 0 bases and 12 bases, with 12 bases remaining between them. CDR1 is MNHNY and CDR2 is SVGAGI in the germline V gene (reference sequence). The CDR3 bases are TGTGCCAGCAGTTACTCCCTAGCAGGAAGGCAGTTCTTC. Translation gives CASSYSLAGRQFF.

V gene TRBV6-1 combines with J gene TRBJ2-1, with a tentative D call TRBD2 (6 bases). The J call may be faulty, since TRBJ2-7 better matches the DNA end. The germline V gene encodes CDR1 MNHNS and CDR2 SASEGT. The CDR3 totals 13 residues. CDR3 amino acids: CASLAGRPYEQYF. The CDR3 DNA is TGTGCCAGCCTGGCGGGGAGACCCTACGAGCAGTACTTC.

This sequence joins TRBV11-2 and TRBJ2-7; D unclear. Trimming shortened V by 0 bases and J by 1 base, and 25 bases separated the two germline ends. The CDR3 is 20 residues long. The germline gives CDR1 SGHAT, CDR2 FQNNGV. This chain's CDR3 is CASSLDILTLPAPRSYEQYF. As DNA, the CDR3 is TGTGCCAGCAGCTTAGATATCCTAACTTTACCGGCCCCGAGGTCCTACGAGCAGTACTTC.

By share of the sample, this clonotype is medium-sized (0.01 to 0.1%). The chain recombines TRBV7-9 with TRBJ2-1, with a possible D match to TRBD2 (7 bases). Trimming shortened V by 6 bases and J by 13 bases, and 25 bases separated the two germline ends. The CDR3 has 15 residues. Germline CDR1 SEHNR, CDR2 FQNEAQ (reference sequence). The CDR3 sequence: CASSKGGAFKETQFF. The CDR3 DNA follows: TGTGCCAGCAGTAAAGGGGGGGCTTTCAAGGAGACCCAGTTCTTC.